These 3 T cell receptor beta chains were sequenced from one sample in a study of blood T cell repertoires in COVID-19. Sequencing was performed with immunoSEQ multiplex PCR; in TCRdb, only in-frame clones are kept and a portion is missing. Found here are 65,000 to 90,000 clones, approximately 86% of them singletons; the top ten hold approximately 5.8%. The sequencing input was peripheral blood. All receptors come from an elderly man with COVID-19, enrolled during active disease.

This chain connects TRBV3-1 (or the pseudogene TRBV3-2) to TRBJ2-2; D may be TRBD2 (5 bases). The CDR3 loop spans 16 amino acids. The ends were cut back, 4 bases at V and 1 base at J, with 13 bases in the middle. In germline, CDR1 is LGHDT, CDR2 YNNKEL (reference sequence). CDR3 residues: CASSPGSSGNTGELFF. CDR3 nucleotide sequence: TGTGCCAGCAGCCCCGGCTCAAGCGGGAACACCGGGGAGCTGTTTTTT.

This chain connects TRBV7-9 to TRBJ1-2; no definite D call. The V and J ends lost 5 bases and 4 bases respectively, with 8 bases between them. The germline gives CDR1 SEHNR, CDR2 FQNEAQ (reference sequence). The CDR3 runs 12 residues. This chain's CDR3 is CASSPSLYGYTF. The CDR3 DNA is TGTGCCAGCAGCCCTAGCCTCTATGGCTACACCTTC.

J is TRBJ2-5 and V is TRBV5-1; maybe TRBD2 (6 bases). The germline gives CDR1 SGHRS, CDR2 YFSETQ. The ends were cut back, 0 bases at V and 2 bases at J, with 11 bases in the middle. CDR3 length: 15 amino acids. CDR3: CASSLAPGVQETQYF. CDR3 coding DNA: TGCGCCAGCAGCTTGGCCCCGGGGGTGCAAGAGACCCAGTACTTC.